The next 22 T cell receptor beta chains were all read from a single sample in a study of T cells after yellow fever vaccination. In TCRdb, the 5' RACE reads were re-called with MiXCR into one record per CDR3 protein. The table includes about 630,000 distinct CDR3 sequences, about 12% detected once. This specimen was PBMCs, taken on the day of the yellow fever booster vaccination. These receptors all come from a man under 40 who received the YFV17D yellow fever vaccine.

The chain is built from TRBV7-6 and TRBJ2-7; no definite D call. The CDR3 is 13 amino acids. Between the trimmed V and J ends, which lost 2 bases and 2 bases, there was a span of 7 bases. Germline V gives CDR1 SGHVS, CDR2 FNYEAQ. The CDR3 sequence is CASSLWWAYEQYF. CDR3 in DNA: TGTGCCAGCAGCTTATGGTGGGCCTACGAGCAGTACTTC.

The chain links TRBV6-1 to TRBJ2-5, with 14 bases lining up with TRBD2. Per germline, CDR1 MNHNS and CDR2 SASEGT. V gave up 8 bases and J gave up 5 bases; unmatched junction bases: 1. This CDR3 is built from 13 residues. In nucleotides, the CDR3 is TGTGCCAGCGGACTAGCGGGAGGTGAGACCCAGTACTTC. Its translation is CASGLAGGETQYF.

This chain joins TRBV7-9 and TRBJ2-1; 7 bases map to TRBD2. The CDR3 is made up of 14 amino acids. V dropped 5 bases and J dropped 6; count of bases not matched to a gene: 7. Germline CDR1 SEHNR, CDR2 FQNEAQ (reference sequence). The CDR3 reads CASSPGGRGNEQFF. CDR3 sequence (DNA): TGTGCCAGCAGCCCGGGGGGTAGGGGCAATGAGCAGTTCTTC.

On this clonotype itself: A junction end diverges from the germline sequence, so it may reflect a read error. The rearrangement uses TRBV7-7 and TRBJ2-3; the D is unclear. The CDR3 totals 14 residues. From germline, CDR1 is SSHAT and CDR2 FNYEAQ (reference sequence). The CDR3 sequence is CASSLGAPTDTQYF. In DNA, the CDR3 is TGTGCTAGCAGCTTAGGAGCCCCCACAGATACGCAGTATTTT.

The chain employs TRBV7-2 and TRBJ2-5; 8 nucleotides align to TRBD1. This CDR3 is 16 amino acids long. V lost 5 bases, J lost 2 bases, and 10 bases stayed unmatched. CDR1 SGHTA and CDR2 FQGNSA come from the germline V gene. The CDR3 loop reads CASSHRGEVQQETQYF. Here the CDR3 DNA reads TGTGCCAGCAGCCACAGGGGGGAAGTGCAACAAGAGACCCAGTACTTC.

The sample holds a few counts of this clonotype. The V call is TRBV3-1, the J call TRBJ1-6; 9 bases line up with TRBD1. V was clipped by 7 bases and J by 10 bases; unmatched bases: 8. CDR3 length: 14 residues. Looked up from germline, CDR1 is LGHDT and CDR2 is YNNKEL (reference sequence). The CDR3 nucleotides are TGTGCCAGCACCGGTACAGGGGGCGGGTCACCCCTCCACTTT. It translates to CASTGTGGGSPLHF.

The gene calls are TRBV7-9 and TRBJ2-4, with D possibly TRBD2 on 5 matching bases. This CDR3 comprises 15 residues. Trimming cost V 2 bases and J 6 bases, with 14 bases left between them. The V gene's germline CDR1 is SEHNR and CDR2 FQNEAQ (reference sequence). CDR3 DNA: TGTGCCAGCAGCTTACCGGGCCCCCGGGGAAACATTCAGTACTTC. It codes for CASSLPGPRGNIQYF.

This clonotype occurred a few times. The chain recombines TRBV18 with TRBJ1-6; 8 bases line up with TRBD1. CDR1 is KGHSH and CDR2 is LQKENI in the germline V gene. There are 16 residues in the CDR3. Unmatched junction bases numbered 6, after V lost 2 bases and J lost 6 bases. As DNA, the CDR3 is TGTGCCAGCTCACCAGGGCAGGGGGCGACTAATTCACCCCTCCACTTT. Encoded protein: CASSPGQGATNSPLHF. The full variable domain, rest sourced from reference TRBV18 and TRBJ1-6, is NAGVMQNPRHLVRRRGQEARLRCSPMKGHSHVYWYRQLPEEGLKFMVYLQKENIIDESGMPKERFSAEFPKEGPSILRIQQVVRGDSAAYFCASSPGQGATNSPLHFGNGTRLTVT.

This chain connects TRBV7-9 to TRBJ2-5; TRBD1 is a possible D gene (6 bases). Trimming took 5 bases from V and 3 from J, leaving 10 bases between them. Germline assignment: CDR1 SEHNR and CDR2 FQNEAQ (reference sequence). The CDR3 covers 13 residues. The CDR3 DNA reads TGTGCCAGCAGCCCGGACAGTGAAGAGACCCAGTACTTC. Encoded protein: CASSPDSEETQYF.

CDR3 sequence: CASSLSAGDSEELFF. As DNA, the CDR3 is TGTGCCAGCAGTCTATCCGCCGGGGACAGTGAAGAGCTGTTTTTT. This chain uses TRBV6-1 with TRBJ2-2; TRBD1 matches at 7 bases. The CDR3 contains 15 residues. The V gene end was trimmed by 5 bases and the J gene end by 11 bases; junction bases not matched to a gene: 14. Germline V lookup: CDR1 MNHNS, CDR2 SASEGT.

The chain carries TRBV18 and TRBJ2-2; 10 nucleotides line up with TRBD2. The V and J ends lost 5 bases and 5 bases, in that order; junction bases with no gene match: 2. Germline CDR1 reads KGHSH; CDR2 reads LQKENI. CDR3 length: 14 residues. CDR3 DNA sequence: TGTGCCAGCTCAACACTAGCGGGAACCGGGGAGCTGTTTTTT. It yields the protein CASSTLAGTGELFF.

This clonotype was detected a few times. The rearrangement joins TRBV18 to TRBJ2-2; no reliable D call. The CDR3 is 16 amino acids. Germline assignment: CDR1 KGHSH and CDR2 LQKENI. Trimming pared 4 bases from V and 4 bases from J, leaving 16 bases between. CDR3 residues: CASSLQETRATGELFF. The CDR3 DNA sequence: TGTGCCAGCTCACTCCAGGAGACGCGCGCCACCGGGGAGCTGTTTTTT.

The chain couples TRBV15 to TRBJ2-2; tentatively, D is TRBD2 (6 bases). The CDR3 contains 17 residues. Trimming shortened V by 0 bases and J by 3 bases, and 14 bases separated the two germline ends. The V gene's germline CDR1 is LNHNV and CDR2 YYDKDF (reference sequence). This CDR3 is CATSREWPSVDTGELFF. CDR3 sequence (DNA): TGTGCCACCAGCAGAGAGTGGCCTAGCGTTGACACCGGGGAGCTGTTTTTT.

This clonotype showed up just a few times. The chain links TRBV5-1 to TRBJ1-1; tentative D call: TRBD1 (5 bases). V was shortened by 4 bases and J by 5 bases, with 9 bases between the two germline ends. This CDR3 is built from 12 residues. Germline CDR1 and CDR2: SGHRS and YFSETQ. The CDR3 region has the DNA TGCGCCAGCAGCCTGGGGACTACTGAAGCTTTCTTT. This translates into CASSLGTTEAFF.

This clonotype was counted a few times. J is TRBJ2-2 and V is TRBV7-7, with D uncertain. CDR3 size: 15 residues. Germline CDR1 SSHAT, CDR2 FNYEAQ (reference sequence). Trimming shortened V by 5 bases and J by 5 bases, and 15 bases separated the two germline ends. The CDR3 DNA sequence: TGTGCCAGCAGCGCTGGACGCCTTGGTACCGGGGAGCTGTTTTTT. Protein sequence: CASSAGRLGTGELFF. Full variable domain (missing parts from reference TRBV7-7 and TRBJ2-2): GAGVSQSPRYKVTKRGQDVTLRCDPISSHATLYWYQQALGQGPEFLTYFNYEAQPDKSGLPSDRFSAERPEGSISTLTIQRTEQRDSAMYRCASSAGRLGTGELFFGEGSRLTVL.

The chain links TRBV29-1 to TRBJ2-1; 10 bases align to TRBD2. Germline CDR1 reads SQVTM; CDR2 reads ANQGSEA. The CDR3 loop spans 16 amino acids. Trimming removed 3 bases from V and 5 bases from J; junction bases left unmatched: 10. CDR3 protein: CSVDNASGRKDNEQFF. CDR3 nucleotide sequence: TGCAGCGTTGATAACGCTAGCGGGAGAAAAGACAATGAGCAGTTCTTC.

The V and J genes are TRBV20-1 and TRBJ2-1, with 9 bases fitting TRBD2. CDR1 is DFQATT and CDR2 is SNEGSKA in the germline V gene (reference sequence). V lost 5 bases to trimming and J lost 7 bases; unmatched junction nucleotides: 12. This CDR3 region has 15 residues. Here the CDR3 reads CSAPQLAGLFNEQFF. The CDR3 DNA is TGCAGTGCTCCTCAGCTAGCGGGACTATTTAATGAGCAGTTCTTC.

The CDR3 loop reads CASSPRDHYEQYF. Written as DNA, the CDR3 is TGCGCCAGCAGCCCCCGGGACCACTACGAGCAGTACTTC. The chain links TRBV5-1 to TRBJ2-7, with D possibly being TRBD1 or TRBD2 (5 bases each). V lost 4 bases, J lost 3 bases, and 11 bases lay in between. Germline V gene data show CDR1 as SGHRS and CDR2 as YFSETQ. The CDR3 extends over 13 amino acids.

This clonotype came up many times. V usage is TRBV12-3 or TRBV12-4 and J usage is TRBJ1-1; D not resolved. The length of the CDR3 is 13 residues. Deletions cut 9 bases from V and 8 bases from J, with 19 bases between. In nucleotides, the CDR3 is TGTGCCAGTCCTGGGCTCCTGGCCGCGGAAGCTTTCTTT. Encoded protein: CASPGLLAAEAFF.

This clonotype was detected only a few times. CDR3 nucleotides: TGTGCCAGCAGTGACCCAGGCCCATTGTATGGCTACACCTTC. Amino acids: CASSDPGPLYGYTF. V and J are TRBV25-1 and TRBJ1-2; D is uncertain. This CDR3 region has 14 residues. Germline values: CDR1 MGHDK, CDR2 SYGVNS. The V and J ends lost 3 bases and 5 bases respectively, with 13 bases between them.

The sample holds many counts of this clonotype. For the CDR3, the DNA is TGTGCCAGCAGCCCGAAGTACACCGGGGAGCTGTTTTTT. Its protein product is CASSPKYTGELFF. The chain uses TRBV7-9 and TRBJ2-2; D unresolved. V was clipped by 5 bases and J by 3 bases, with 7 bases between them. Germline-derived CDR1 and CDR2 are SEHNR and FQNEAQ (reference sequence). This CDR3 region has 13 residues.

CDR3 protein: CASRPPVGSYQPQHF. The CDR3 region has the DNA TGTGCCAGCAGGCCCCCGGTTGGATCCTATCAGCCCCAGCATTTT. J is TRBJ1-5 and V is TRBV6-2 or TRBV6-3; D is uncertain. CDR1 is MNHEY, CDR2 SVGEGT, per germline. Trimming left V 6 bases short and J 5 bases short, with 17 bases between. This CDR3 spans 15 amino acids.